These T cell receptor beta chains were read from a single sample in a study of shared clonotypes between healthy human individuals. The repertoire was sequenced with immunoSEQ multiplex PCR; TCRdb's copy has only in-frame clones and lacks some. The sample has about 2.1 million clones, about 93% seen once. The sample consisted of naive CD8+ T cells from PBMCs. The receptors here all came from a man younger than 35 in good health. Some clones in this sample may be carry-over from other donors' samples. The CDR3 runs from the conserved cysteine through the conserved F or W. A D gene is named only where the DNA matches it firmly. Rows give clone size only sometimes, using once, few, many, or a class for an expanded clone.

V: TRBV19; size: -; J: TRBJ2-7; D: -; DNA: TGTGCCACCTCGGAGGACTCCTACGAGCAGTACTTC; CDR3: CATSEDSYEQYF
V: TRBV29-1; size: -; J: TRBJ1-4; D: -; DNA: TGCAGCGTTGAAGATCGAAGGGGCCAGGGTGAAAAACTGTTTTTT; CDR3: CSVEDRRGQGEKLFF
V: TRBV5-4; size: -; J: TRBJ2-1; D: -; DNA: TGTGCCAGCAGCTTGTTCAAGGGCACTGAGCAGTTCTTC; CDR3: CASSLFKGTEQFF
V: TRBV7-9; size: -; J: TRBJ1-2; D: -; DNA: TGTGCCAGCAGCTTAGATTCGGACAGACTACGTTACTATGGCTACACCTTC; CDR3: CASSLDSDRLRYYGYTF
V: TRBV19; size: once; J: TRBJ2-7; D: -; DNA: TGTGCCAGTAGTCCAACGGAATACGAGCAGTACTTC; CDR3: CASSPTEYEQYF
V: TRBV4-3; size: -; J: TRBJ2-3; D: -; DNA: TGCGCCAGCAGCCAAGACGGACTTGCTAGCACAGATACGCAGTATTTT; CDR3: CASSQDGLASTDTQYF
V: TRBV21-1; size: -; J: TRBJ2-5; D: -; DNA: TGTGCCAGCAGCAATACCGTCGGACAGTCCTATCAAGAGACCCAGTACTTC; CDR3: CASSNTVGQSYQETQYF
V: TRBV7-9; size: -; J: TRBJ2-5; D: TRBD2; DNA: TGTGCCAGCAGCTCGGGTTCGGGGATGCGGGAGAGAGAGACCCAGTACTTC; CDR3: CASSSGSGMRERETQYF
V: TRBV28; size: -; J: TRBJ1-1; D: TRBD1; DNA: TGTGCCAGCAGTTACTCCGGGACAGGGGGCACTGAAGCTTTCTTT; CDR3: CASSYSGTGGTEAFF
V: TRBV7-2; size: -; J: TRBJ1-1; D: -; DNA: TGTGCCAGCAGCTTATCGGACAGTGAAGCTTTCTTT; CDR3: CASSLSDSEAFF
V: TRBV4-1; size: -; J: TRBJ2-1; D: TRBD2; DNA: TGCGCCAGCAGCTCCCGGACTAGTCGAAATGAGCAGTTCTTC; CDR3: CASSSRTSRNEQFF
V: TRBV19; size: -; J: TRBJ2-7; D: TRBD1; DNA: TGTGCCAGTAGTATGGGGACAGGGACCTACGAGCAGTACTTC; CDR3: CASSMGTGTYEQYF
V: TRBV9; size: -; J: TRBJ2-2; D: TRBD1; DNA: TGTGCCAGCAGCCCGGGGGACAGGGTTAACACCGGGGAGCTGTTTTTT; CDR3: CASSPGDRVNTGELFF
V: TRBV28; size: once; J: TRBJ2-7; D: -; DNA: TGTGCCAGCACCGCGTCAACCTACGAGCAGTACTTC; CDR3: CASTASTYEQYF
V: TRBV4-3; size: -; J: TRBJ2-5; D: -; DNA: TGCGCCAGCAGCCAACAATACCTCTGGGAAGGGGCGGAAGAGACCCAGTACTTC; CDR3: CASSQQYLWEGAEETQYF
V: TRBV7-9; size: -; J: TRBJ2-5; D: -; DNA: TGTGCCAGCAGCTCCTCTTACGTCGGTGGGCAACACGAGACCCAGTACTTC; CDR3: CASSSSYVGGQHETQYF
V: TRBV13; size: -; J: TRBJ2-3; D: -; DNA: TGTGCCAGCAGCTTAAGGAGCGTCACAGATACGCAGTATTTT; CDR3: CASSLRSVTDTQYF
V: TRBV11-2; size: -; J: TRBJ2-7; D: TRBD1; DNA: TGTGCCAGCAGCGTAGGGACAGGGAAGTACGAGCAGTACTTC; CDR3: CASSVGTGKYEQYF
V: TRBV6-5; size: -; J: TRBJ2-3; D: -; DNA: TGTGCCAGCAGTTACGATTGGTGGGCCCCCGCAGATACGCAGTATTTT; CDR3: CASSYDWWAPADTQYF
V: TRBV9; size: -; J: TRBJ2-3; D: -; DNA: TGTGCCAGCAGCGTAAGGGGGAGCACAGATACGCAGTATTTT; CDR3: CASSVRGSTDTQYF
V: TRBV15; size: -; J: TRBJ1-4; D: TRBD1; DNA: TGTGCCACCAGCAGAGGGTGGGACAGAGGTTCGGGGGAAAAACTGTTTTTT; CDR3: CATSRGWDRGSGEKLFF
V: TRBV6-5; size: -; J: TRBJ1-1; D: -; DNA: TGTGCCAGCAGTTTTCGCACACGGAACACTGAAGCTTTCTTT; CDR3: CASSFRTRNTEAFF
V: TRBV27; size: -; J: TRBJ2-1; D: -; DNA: TGTGCCAGCAGCCTTATGGGGGGGCTCTCCTACAATGAGCAGTTCTTC; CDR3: CASSLMGGLSYNEQFF
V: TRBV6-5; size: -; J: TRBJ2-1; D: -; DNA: TGTGCCAGCAGTTACTCTGGCGAAAACCCCTACAATGAGCAGTTCTTC; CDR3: CASSYSGENPYNEQFF
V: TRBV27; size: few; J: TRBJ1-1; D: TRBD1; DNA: TGTGCCAGCAGTTATACAGGGGGGAACACTGAAGCTTTCTTT; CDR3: CASSYTGGNTEAFF
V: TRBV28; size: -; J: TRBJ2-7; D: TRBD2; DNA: TGTGCCAGCAGTTTGGGAGTAGGTGGGCTACTAGCGGGACGTCGGGAGCAGTACTTC; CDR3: CASSLGVGGLLAGRREQYF
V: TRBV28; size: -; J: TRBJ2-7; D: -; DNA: TGTGGGTCACGGAGGGGCTACTACGAGCAGTACTTC; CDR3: CGSRRGYYEQYF
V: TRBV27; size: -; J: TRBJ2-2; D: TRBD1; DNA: TGTGCCAGCAGTTTATCGACAGGGTTCGGGGAGCTGTTTTTT; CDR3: CASSLSTGFGELFF
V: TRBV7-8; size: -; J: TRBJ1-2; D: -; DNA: TGTGCCAGCAGCTTACTTCGACAGAACTATGGCTACACCTTC; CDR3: CASSLLRQNYGYTF
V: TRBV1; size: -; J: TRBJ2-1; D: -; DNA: TGCACCAGCAGCCAAGATAGGCCTAGCGAGGACAATGAGCAGTTCTTC; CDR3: CTSSQDRPSEDNEQFF
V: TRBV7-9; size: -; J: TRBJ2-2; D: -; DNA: TGTGCCAGCAGCTCTACCAGCAGCACCGGGGAGCTGTTTTTT; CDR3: CASSSTSSTGELFF
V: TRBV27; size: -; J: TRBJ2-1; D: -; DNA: TGTGCCAGCAGGAGGGGCTGGAATGAGCAGTTCTTC; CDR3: CASRRGWNEQFF
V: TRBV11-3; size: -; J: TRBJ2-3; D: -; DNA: TGTGCCAGCAGCGACGTAAGCGGTGCGAGGGGCACAGATACGCAGTATTTT; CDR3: CASSDVSGARGTDTQYF
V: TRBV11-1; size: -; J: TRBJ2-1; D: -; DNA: TGTGCCAGCAGCTTTGGGTCCGGGACGACTAATGAGCAGTTCTTC; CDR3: CASSFGSGTTNEQFF
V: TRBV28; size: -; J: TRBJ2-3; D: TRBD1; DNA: TGTGCCAGCAGTTTCAGGGGGCGCATAGATACGCAGTATTTT; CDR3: CASSFRGRIDTQYF
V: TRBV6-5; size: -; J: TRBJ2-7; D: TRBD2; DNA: TGTGCCAGCAGTGGGGCACTAGGTGGGAGGGAAGAGCAGTACTTC; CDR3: CASSGALGGREEQYF
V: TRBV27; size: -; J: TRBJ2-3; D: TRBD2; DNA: TGTGCCAGCAGTCCGGGGACTAGATACAGCACAGATACGCAGTATTTT; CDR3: CASSPGTRYSTDTQYF
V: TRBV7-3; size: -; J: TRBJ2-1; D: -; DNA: TGTGCCAGCAGCCGCTCGGAGGAGCTCGGCGAGCAGTTCTTC; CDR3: CASSRSEELGEQFF
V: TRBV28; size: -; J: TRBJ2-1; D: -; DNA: TGTGCCAGCAGTTTATTGGGCCGGAGGGGGATAGACAATGAGCAGTTCTTC; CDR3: CASSLLGRRGIDNEQFF
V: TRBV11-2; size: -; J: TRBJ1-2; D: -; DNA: TGTGCCAGCAGCTTAGGGCTCGATGGCTACACCTTC; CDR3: CASSLGLDGYTF
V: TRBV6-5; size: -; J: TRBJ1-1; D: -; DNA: TGTGCCAGCAGTTACTATGAGGGGAACACTGAAGCTTTCTTT; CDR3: CASSYYEGNTEAFF
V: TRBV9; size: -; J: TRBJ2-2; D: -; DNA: TGTGCCAGCAGAGGTGGAGGGGCCGGGGAGCTGTTTTTT; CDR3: CASRGGGAGELFF
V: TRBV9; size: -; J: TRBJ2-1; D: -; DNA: TGTGCCAGCAGCATGGGACTGATCAATGAGCAGTTCTTC; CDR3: CASSMGLINEQFF
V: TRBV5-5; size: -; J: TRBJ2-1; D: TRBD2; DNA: TGTGCCAGCAGCTTGGGGGTCTACCTAGCGGGGTCCTACAATGAGCAGTTCTTC; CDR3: CASSLGVYLAGSYNEQFF
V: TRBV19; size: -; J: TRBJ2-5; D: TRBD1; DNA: TGTGCCAGTAGTAGTCCCGGGACAGGGGGTGAGACCCAGTACTTC; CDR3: CASSSPGTGGETQYF
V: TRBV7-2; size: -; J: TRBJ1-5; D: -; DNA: TGTGCCAGCAGCACAGTGAATCAGCCCCAGCATTTT; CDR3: CASSTVNQPQHF
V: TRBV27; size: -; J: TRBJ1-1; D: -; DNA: TGTGCCAGCAGAATGACGGCGAACACTGAAGCTTTCTTT; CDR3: CASRMTANTEAFF
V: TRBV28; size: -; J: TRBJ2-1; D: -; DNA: TGTGCCAGCAGTTTATCCTACAACTCCCCGCACTACAATGAGCAGTTCTTC; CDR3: CASSLSYNSPHYNEQFF
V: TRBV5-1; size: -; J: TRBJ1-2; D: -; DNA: TGCGCCAGCTGCTCGGAGAATCGAATCTATGGCTACACCTTC; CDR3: CASCSENRIYGYTF
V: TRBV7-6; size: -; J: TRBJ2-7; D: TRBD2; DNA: TGTGCCAGCAGCGCGGGACTAGCGGGTTCCGAGCAGTACTTC; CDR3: CASSAGLAGSEQYF